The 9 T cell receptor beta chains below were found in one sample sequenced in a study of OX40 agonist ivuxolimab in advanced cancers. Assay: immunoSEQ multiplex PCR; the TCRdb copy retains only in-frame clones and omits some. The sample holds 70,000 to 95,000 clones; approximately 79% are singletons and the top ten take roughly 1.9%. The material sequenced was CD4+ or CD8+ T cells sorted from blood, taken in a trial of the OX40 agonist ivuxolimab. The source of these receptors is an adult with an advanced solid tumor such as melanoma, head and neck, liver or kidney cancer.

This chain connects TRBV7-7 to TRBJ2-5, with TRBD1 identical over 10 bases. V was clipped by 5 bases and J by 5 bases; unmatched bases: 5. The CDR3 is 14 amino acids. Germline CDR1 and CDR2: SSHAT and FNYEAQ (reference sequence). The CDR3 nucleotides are TGTGCCAGCAGCCAGGGGGACAGGGGTGAGACCCAGTACTTC. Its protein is CASSQGDRGETQYF. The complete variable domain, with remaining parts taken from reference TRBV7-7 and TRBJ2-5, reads GAGVSQSPRYKVTKRGQDVTLRCDPISSHATLYWYQQALGQGPEFLTYFNYEAQPDKSGLPSDRFSAERPEGSISTLTIQRTEQRDSAMYRCASSQGDRGETQYFGPGTRLLVL.

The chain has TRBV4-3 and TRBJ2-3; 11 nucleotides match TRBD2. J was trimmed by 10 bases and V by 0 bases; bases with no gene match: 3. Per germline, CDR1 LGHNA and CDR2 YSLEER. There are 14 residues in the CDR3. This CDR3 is CASSQDPGLAAQYF. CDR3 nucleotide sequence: TGCGCCAGCAGCCAAGATCCGGGACTAGCGGCGCAGTATTTT.

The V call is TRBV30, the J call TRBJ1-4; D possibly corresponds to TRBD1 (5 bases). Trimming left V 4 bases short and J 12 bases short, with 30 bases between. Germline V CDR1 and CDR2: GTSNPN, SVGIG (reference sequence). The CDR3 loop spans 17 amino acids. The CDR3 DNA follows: TGTGCCTGGACTCTCCGAGGGCTCAGGACGGTTGGGGGTGAACTGTTTTTT. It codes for CAWTLRGLRTVGGELFF.

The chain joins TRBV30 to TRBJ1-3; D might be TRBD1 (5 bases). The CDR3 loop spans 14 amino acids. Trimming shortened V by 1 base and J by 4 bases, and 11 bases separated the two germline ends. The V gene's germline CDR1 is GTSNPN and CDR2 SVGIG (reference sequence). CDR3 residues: CAWSEGASGNTIYF. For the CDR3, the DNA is TGTGCCTGGAGTGAAGGGGCTTCGGGAAACACCATATATTTT. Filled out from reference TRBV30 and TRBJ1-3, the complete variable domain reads SQTIHQWPATLVQPVGSPLSLECTVEGTSNPNLYWYRQAAGRGLQLLFYSVGIGQISSEVPQNLSASRPQDRQFILSSKKLLLSDSGFYLCAWSEGASGNTIYFGEGSWLTVV.

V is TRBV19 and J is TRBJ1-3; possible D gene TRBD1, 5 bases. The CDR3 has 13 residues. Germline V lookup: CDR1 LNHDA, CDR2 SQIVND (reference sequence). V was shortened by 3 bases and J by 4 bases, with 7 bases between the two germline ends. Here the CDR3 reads CASSIRDGNTIYF. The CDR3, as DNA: TGTGCCAGTAGTATCCGGGACGGAAACACCATATATTTT.

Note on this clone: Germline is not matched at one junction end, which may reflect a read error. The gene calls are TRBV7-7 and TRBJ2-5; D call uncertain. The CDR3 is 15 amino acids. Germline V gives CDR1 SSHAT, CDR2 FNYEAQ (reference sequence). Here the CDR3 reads CASSLRAAPPGTQYF. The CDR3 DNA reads TGTGCTAGCAGCTTAAGGGCGGCACCTCCGGGGACCCAGTACTTC. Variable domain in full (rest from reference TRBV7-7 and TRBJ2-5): GAGVSQSPRYKVTKRGQDVTLRCDPISSHATLYWYQQALGQGPEFLTYFNYEAQPDKSGLPSDRFSAERPEGSISTLTIQRTEQRDSAMYRCASSLRAAPPGTQYFGPGTRLLVL.

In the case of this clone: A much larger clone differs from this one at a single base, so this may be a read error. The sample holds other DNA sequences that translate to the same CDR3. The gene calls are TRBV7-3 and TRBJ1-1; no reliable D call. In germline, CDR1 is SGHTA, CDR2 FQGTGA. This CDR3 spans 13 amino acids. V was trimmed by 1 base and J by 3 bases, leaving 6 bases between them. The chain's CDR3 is CASSLNRDTEAFF. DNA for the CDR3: TGTGCCAGCAGCTTAAACCGGGACACTGAAGCTTTCTTT.

This CDR3 is CASSPWRDEQYF. CDR3 sequence (DNA): TGTGCCAGCAGTCCCTGGAGGGACGAGCAGTACTTC. V is TRBV6-5 and J is TRBJ2-7, with a possible D match to TRBD2 (6 bases). The CDR3 has 12 amino acids. CDR1 and CDR2 (germline): MNHEY, SVGAGI. V was clipped by 5 bases and J by 5 bases, with 10 bases between them.

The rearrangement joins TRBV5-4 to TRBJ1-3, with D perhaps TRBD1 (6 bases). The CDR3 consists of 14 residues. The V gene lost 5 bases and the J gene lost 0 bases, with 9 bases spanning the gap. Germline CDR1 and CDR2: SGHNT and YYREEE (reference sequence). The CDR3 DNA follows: TGTGCCAGCAGTGCAGGGGCCTCTGGAAACACCATATATTTT. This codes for CASSAGASGNTIYF.